Detailed here is one T cell receptor (beta chain). The entry originates in a study of blood T cell repertoires in COVID-19. Study as a whole: Nucleic acid was either cDNA or gDNA, and it came from T cells, B-cell-depleted T cells, or PBMCs.

Trimming at V came to 5 bases and at J to 7 bases, leaving 6 bases not matched to a gene. Germline V gene lookup returns CDR1 SGHAT and CDR2 FQNNGV. This CDR3 has 13 amino acids. Source study methods: Counts of nucleated cells, estimated from reference gene primer amplification, were obtained. Repertoires were generated with immunoSEQ multiplex PCR, while TCRdb's copy carries only in-frame clones and drops some. That table furnishes V, J and clone size, whereas the DNA furnished D and trimming. The sample carries 50,000 to 55,000 clones, about 85% recorded once. This TCR was sampled from a man in his fifties or sixties with acute or convalescent COVID-19. The sequenced sample consisted of peripheral blood. The V call is TRBV11-2, the J call TRBJ1-1, with 8 bases matching TRBD1. The CDR3 region is CASSLQGGYEAFF. The DNA of the CDR3 is TGTGCCAGCAGCCTACAGGGGGGCTATGAAGCTTTCTTT.